The clone carrying this T cell receptor beta chain was seen more than once but under ten times. This may come from a read error, since a much larger clone is one base off. In TCRdb, the 5' RACE reads were re-called with MiXCR into one record per CDR3 protein. The sample records 350,000 to 400,000 distinct CDR3 sequences, under 25% being singletons. These data come from a study of T-cell memory formation after mild COVID-19. The CDR3 runs to 12 residues. Germline V gene sequence: CDR1 MGHDK, CDR2 SYGVNS. The ends were cut back, 6 bases at V and 1 base at J, with 5 bases in the middle. The receptor was isolated from an adult woman who had mild COVID-19 (a few samples of this study predate the infection). Cell type and time point are not known. The chain recombines TRBV25-1 with TRBJ2-3; no firm D call. Sequencing used PBMCs or a T cell subset sorted from them (not recorded which). The CDR3 nucleotides are TGTGCCAGCAGCACCGGCACAGATACGCAGTATTTT. Its translation is CASSTGTDTQYF.